This TCR beta chain was captured in a study of T cell changes during pregnancy in multiple sclerosis. The CDR3 is 17 amino acids. With 3 bases removed from V and 0 bases from J, the gap between germline ends came to 17 bases. Germline loops: CDR1 MNHNS, CDR2 SASEGT. The protocol was immunoSEQ multiplex PCR, while the TCRdb copy is restricted to in-frame clones and leaves out a portion. This sample has 95,000 to 100,000 clones, with around 90% found just once. The genes are TRBV6-1 and TRBJ1-1, with D hard to call. Sequences were derived from peripheral blood, sampled after pregnancy. The origin of this receptor is a female donor in good health, enrolled as a control in a pregnancy study. The CDR3 DNA is TGTGCCAGCAGTGATCCTGGGTGGGCCCGGATGAACACTGAAGCTTTCTTT. Protein product: CASSDPGWARMNTEAFF.